This is a list of T cell receptor beta chains from one sample in a study of vaccination and CD4 T cells after COVID-19. Antigens of these TCRs are unknown. TCRdb independently ran MiXCR on the PCR reads; one entry per CDR3 protein. Among 7,000 to 8,500 distinct CDR3 sequences listed, approximately 65% were seen once. The sample consisted of CD4+ T cells from blood, cultured in vitro. Source of these receptors: a human donor who had recovered from COVID-19. Each CDR3 is given with its conserved first and last residue. The D gene is left open where the match is weak. Expanded clones are given a class, and other clones once, few, many or no size at all.

TRBV20-1	NA	TRBJ1-4	NA	13	CSAQEGFAEKLFF	TGCAGTGCTCAGGAGGGCTTTGCTGAAAAACTGTTTTTT
TRBV11-3	NA	TRBJ1-5	NA	13	CASSYSSNQPQHF	TGTGCCAGCAGCTATTCCAGCAATCAGCCCCAGCATTTT
TRBV2	NA	TRBJ1-2	NA	13	CASSEFRGYGYTF	TGTGCCAGCAGTGAGTTCAGAGGCTATGGCTACACCTTC
TRBV15	NA	TRBJ1-5	few	16	CATSEGAHYSNQPQHF	TGTGCCACCAGTGAAGGGGCGCATTATAGCAATCAGCCCCAGCATTTT
TRBV5-6	NA	TRBJ2-5	NA	11	CASSDRETQYF	TGTGCCAGCAGTGATCGGGAGACCCAGTACTTC
TRBV7-7	NA	TRBJ2-5	NA	14	CASSFRGSGETQYF	TGTGCTAGCAGCTTCCGGGGGTCGGGCGAGACCCAGTACTTC
TRBV20-1	TRBD1	TRBJ1-1	few	17	CSAQPGTGGFVDTEAFF	TGCAGTGCTCAGCCCGGGACAGGGGGCTTCGTGGACACTGAAGCTTTCTTT
TRBV19	NA	TRBJ1-5	few	14	CASSIENRAQPQHF	TGTGCCAGTAGTATAGAGAACAGGGCACAGCCCCAGCATTTT
TRBV6-1	NA	TRBJ1-4	few	13	CASIQAGQPKLFF	TGTGCCAGCATCCAGGCGGGGCAGCCTAAACTGTTTTTT
TRBV7-9	NA	TRBJ1-2	NA	12	CASMETNYGYTF	TGTGCCAGCATGGAGACTAACTATGGCTACACCTTC
TRBV6-2/TRBV6-3	TRBD2	TRBJ2-3	few	16	CASSRGLAGSTDTQYF	TGTGCCAGCAGTCGTGGACTAGCGGGATCCACAGATACGCAGTATTTT
TRBV11-2	NA	TRBJ1-2	NA	13	CASSSSGTMNYTF	TGTGCCAGCAGCTCCTCTGGTACAATGAACTACACCTTC
TRBV2	NA	TRBJ1-2	NA	11	CASNRVYGYTF	TGTGCCAGCAACAGGGTCTATGGCTACACCTTC
TRBV20-1	NA	TRBJ2-3	once	15	CSARDVTLTTDTQYF	TGCAGTGCTAGAGATGTAACGCTTACCACAGATACGCAGTATTTT
TRBV6-1	NA	TRBJ1-2	few	15	CASSEGAGRLWGYTF	TGTGCCAGCAGTGAAGGGGCAGGCCGACTATGGGGCTACACCTTC
TRBV20-1	TRBD1	TRBJ2-3	NA	15	CSARETGISTDTQYF	TGCAGTGCTAGAGAGACAGGGATTAGCACAGATACGCAGTATTTT
TRBV7-3	TRBD1	TRBJ1-2	medium-sized	15	CASSLTGTDNYGYTF	TGTGCCAGCAGCTTAACCGGGACAGATAACTATGGCTACACCTTC
TRBV20-1	TRBD1	TRBJ2-1	NA	14	CSARDRQGVHEQFF	TGCAGTGCTAGAGACAGGCAGGGGGTCCATGAGCAGTTCTTC
TRBV6-1	NA	TRBJ2-7	once	14	CASSTPGDSPKPYF	TGTGCCAGCAGCACCCCGGGAGACTCCCCCAAGCCGTACTTC
TRBV12-3/TRBV12-4	NA	TRBJ1-1	NA	13	CASSAGWATEAFF	TGTGCCAGCAGTGCAGGGTGGGCCACTGAAGCTTTCTTT
TRBV24-1	NA	TRBJ2-5	NA	15	CATSDQRTIQETQYF	TGTGCCACCAGTGATCAACGGACGATCCAAGAGACCCAGTACTTC
TRBV7-9	TRBD1	TRBJ2-7	few	18	CASSLGTRTTGGSYEQYF	TGTGCCAGCAGCTTAGGTACGCGGACAACAGGGGGCTCCTACGAGCAGTACTTC
TRBV7-6	NA	TRBJ2-3	NA	16	CASSLAELAYADTQYF	TGTGCCAGCAGCTTAGCGGAGTTAGCTTATGCAGATACGCAGTATTTT
TRBV7-6	NA	TRBJ2-2	few	16	CASSPGGGFNTGELFF	TGTGCCAGCAGCCCAGGCGGCGGGTTTAACACCGGGGAGCTGTTTTTT
TRBV27	TRBD1	TRBJ1-5	NA	16	CASRRTGGSWNQPQHF	TGTGCCAGCAGGAGGACAGGGGGCTCCTGGAATCAGCCCCAGCATTTT
TRBV7-3	NA	TRBJ1-2	NA	15	CASSLTLGDPYGYTF	TGTGCCAGCAGCTTAACGTTGGGCGATCCGTATGGCTACACCTTC
TRBV6-1	NA	TRBJ1-2	NA	17	CASTKSFRTYTNYGYTF	TGTGCCAGCACCAAATCCTTTAGGACCTACACTAACTATGGCTACACCTTC
TRBV7-2	NA	TRBJ2-5	NA	13	CASSLLRQETQYF	TGTGCCAGCAGCTTACTTAGACAAGAGACCCAGTACTTC